This T cell receptor (beta chain) was found in a study of T cells in Graves' hyperthyroidism and ophthalmopathy. Regarding the study as a whole: Ophthalmopathy, which appeared later, was predicted by the model a median roughly 6.4 months before onset.

Patients aged 18 to 65 had newly diagnosed hyperthyroidism that had lasted under 2 months. At least ten counts were recorded for this clonotype. What it recognizes is unknown. The source material, RNA transcripts, was used to amplify TCR beta CDR3 regions. The HTBI primer set served for first-round RT-PCR of the TCR CDR3. TCRdb used MiXCR to reprocess the multiplex PCR reads, holding one entry per CDR3 protein. The data hold approximately 220,000 distinct CDR3 sequences, with roughly 18% observed a single time. V trimming: 5 bases; J trimming: 5 bases; junction bases outside the gene matches: 5. This CDR3 region has 13 residues.

The J gene is TRBJ2-5, the V gene TRBV12-3 or TRBV12-4, with 7 positions matching TRBD1. This receptor was taken from a man aged 35 to 55 with Graves' hyperthyroidism. Sequencing input: blood. DNA of the CDR3: TGTGCCAGCAGTATAGGACAGGTGGAGACCCAGTACTTC. Protein sequence: CASSIGQVETQYF.